Listed below are T cell receptor beta chains from one sample, sequenced in a study of OX40 agonist ivuxolimab in advanced cancers. Method: immunoSEQ multiplex PCR; TCRdb's copy keeps in-frame clones and lacks some. This table has roughly 72,000 clones, 65% to 85% appearing once. Sequencing was performed on CD4+ or CD8+ T cells sorted from blood, taken in a trial of the OX40 agonist ivuxolimab. Receptors were obtained from an adult with an advanced solid tumor such as melanoma, head and neck, liver or kidney cancer. The CDR3 runs from the conserved cysteine through the conserved F or W. The D gene is left open where the match is weak. A clone size is listed for some rows: how often the clone was seen (once, few, many), or a class if it is expanded.

v_call	clone_size	d_call	j_call	cdr3_nt	cdr3_aa
TRBV5-1	-	-	TRBJ1-1	TGCGCCAGCAGCTTGGATGTGGGTCGGACTGAAGCTTTCTTT	CASSLDVGRTEAFF
TRBV14	-	-	TRBJ2-5	TGTGCCAGCAGCCTTTTGGAAATTAAGGGGCTGAAGGAGACCCAGTACTTC	CASSLLEIKGLKETQYF
TRBV6-5	-	TRBD2	TRBJ2-3	TGTGCCAGCAGTTCTGGACTAGCGGGCAGAACAGATACGCAGTATTTT	CASSSGLAGRTDTQYF
TRBV18	-	TRBD1	TRBJ1-1	TGTGCCAGCTCACCACCGACAGGGGGCAGGGCTGAAGCTTTCTTT	CASSPPTGGRAEAFF
TRBV5-4	-	TRBD2	TRBJ2-1	TGTGCCAGCAGCTTGAGGCACAGGCTAGCGGGGGGCAGTAATTACAATGAGCAGTTCTTC	CASSLRHRLAGGSNYNEQFF
TRBV7-9	-	-	TRBJ2-1	TGTGCCAGCAGTCGACCCGGGACAAACTACAATGAGCAGTTCTTC	CASSRPGTNYNEQFF
TRBV7-2	few	-	TRBJ2-3	TGTGCCAGCAGCTTGGCTCTTTACACAGATACGCAGTATTTT	CASSLALYTDTQYF
TRBV11-3	-	-	TRBJ1-1	TGTGCCAGCAGCTTCCGGTCCACTGAAGCTTTCTTT	CASSFRSTEAFF
TRBV7-2	few	-	TRBJ1-2	TGTGCCAGCAGCGGCCGACAGTTGCGGTATGGCTACACCTTC	CASSGRQLRYGYTF
TRBV18	-	TRBD2	TRBJ2-7	TGTGCCAGCTCATCCTTGCCTAGCGGGAGATACGAGCAGTACTTC	CASSSLPSGRYEQYF
TRBV2	-	TRBD1	TRBJ1-3	TGTGCCAGCAGCTTGGACAGGGTGACGGGAAACACCATATATTTT	CASSLDRVTGNTIYF
TRBV5-4	-	-	TRBJ2-7	TGTGCCAGCAGCTTGGCCAACTTCAACGACGAGCAGTACTTC	CASSLANFNDEQYF
TRBV6-5	-	-	TRBJ1-6	TGTGCCAGCAGTTTGGGATTCTCTAATTCACCCCTCCACTTT	CASSLGFSNSPLHF
TRBV19	-	-	TRBJ1-5	TGTGCCAGTAGATTATTTGGCAATCAGCCCCAGCATTTT	CASRLFGNQPQHF
TRBV5-4	-	-	TRBJ1-1	TGTGCCAGCAGCACCCCGACGAAAATGAACACTGAAGCTTTCTTT	CASSTPTKMNTEAFF
TRBV5-4	-	-	TRBJ1-2	TGTGCCAGCAGCTCTTCCAACTATGGCTACACCTTC	CASSSSNYGYTF
TRBV15	few	-	TRBJ1-1	TGTGCCACCAGCAGAGGTCGGGGATTGAACACTGAAGCTTTCTTT	CATSRGRGLNTEAFF
TRBV5-1	-	-	TRBJ1-6	TGCGCCAGCAGCTCCTCCGGGACGGGATTAAATTCACCCCTCCACTTT	CASSSSGTGLNSPLHF
TRBV29-1	many	-	TRBJ1-2	TGCAGCGTTGAGGCCAGTAACTATGGCTACACCTTC	CSVEASNYGYTF
TRBV5-1	once	TRBD2	TRBJ2-2	TGCGCCAGCAGCTTCAGCCCGGGACTAGCGACCACCGGGGAGCTGTTTTTT	CASSFSPGLATTGELFF
TRBV6-5	-	-	TRBJ2-2	TGTGCCAGTGGAATTGGAACCGGGGAGCTGTTTTTT	CASGIGTGELFF
TRBV19	-	-	TRBJ2-6	TGTGCCAGTAACCAACCCCACCGGGACGTCTCTGGGGCCAACGTCCTGACTTTC	CASNQPHRDVSGANVLTF
TRBV5-4	-	-	TRBJ1-1	TGTGCCAGCAGGGCCTGGGGGGAGGGGAACACTGAAGCTTTCTTT	CASRAWGEGNTEAFF
TRBV19	-	TRBD1	TRBJ1-2	TGTGCCAGTACCCGATGGGGGACAGATAATGGCTACACCTTC	CASTRWGTDNGYTF
TRBV11-2	few	-	TRBJ1-4	TGTGCCAGCAGCTTAGAGCGGACACCTCCTGGTGAAAAACTGTTTTTT	CASSLERTPPGEKLFF
TRBV7-2	-	-	TRBJ1-2	TGTGCCAGCAGCCCAGAGGCGAACTATGGCTACACCTTC	CASSPEANYGYTF
TRBV2	-	-	TRBJ1-2	TGTGCCAGCAGTGAACTTGGTCCTGGGGAGGGCTACACCTTC	CASSELGPGEGYTF
TRBV4-1	-	-	TRBJ1-4	TGCGCCAGCAGCCAAGAGAGATCCGGTGAACAACTGTTTTTT	CASSQERSGEQLFF
TRBV6-5	few	TRBD2	TRBJ2-5	TGTGCCAGCAGTTACGGGGGAGGGCCCGGAGAGACCCAGTACTTC	CASSYGGGPGETQYF
TRBV5-1	-	-	TRBJ2-1	TGCGCCAGCAGCTTGGGGACGGGAAACTACAATGAGCAGTTCTTC	CASSLGTGNYNEQFF
TRBV2	few	-	TRBJ2-7	TGTGCCAGCAGTGAAGGCACGATCGCTCGAGAGCAGTACTTC	CASSEGTIAREQYF
TRBV7-2	few	-	TRBJ1-6	TGTGCCAGCAGCTTTCTATGGTTGAATTCACCCCTCCACTTT	CASSFLWLNSPLHF
TRBV18	-	TRBD1	TRBJ1-1	TGTGCCAGCTCACCAGCTGACAGGGGGACTGAAGCTTTCTTT	CASSPADRGTEAFF
TRBV4-1	-	TRBD2	TRBJ2-7	TGCGCCAGCAGCCAAGATTCGACTAGCGGGAGGAGGTACGAGCAGTACTTC	CASSQDSTSGRRYEQYF
TRBV6-1	-	TRBD1	TRBJ1-5	TGTGCCAGCAGTGGGCCCGGGACAGGGGGTCCCCAGCATTTT	CASSGPGTGGPQHF
TRBV5-1	-	TRBD1	TRBJ2-1	TGCGCCAGCAGCTTAAACCGACAGGGGGTTAACAATGAGCAGTTCTTC	CASSLNRQGVNNEQFF